A single sample is the source of the 13 T cell receptor beta chains below, sequenced in a study of CD8+CD57+ T cells in acquired aplastic anemia. TCR beta VDJ and CDR3 profiling used genomic DNA as template. TCRdb fed the reads into MiXCR, producing one record per CDR3 protein. The table has some 410,000 distinct CDR3 sequences, 65% to 80% seen once. Sample: sorted CD4+, CD8+, or CD8+CD57+ T cells (not recorded which) from PBMCs. The receptors originated from a human donor in good health, serving as a control.

This clonotype was seen repeatedly, ten times or more. This sequence joins TRBV6-2 or TRBV6-3 and TRBJ2-7; 7 bases fit TRBD2. Germline loops: CDR1 MNHEY, CDR2 SVGEGT. With V trimmed by 8 bases and J by 3 bases, 13 bases remained unmatched. This CDR3 has 15 amino acids. CDR3 loop: CASVPQRGNNYEQYF. CDR3 bases: TGTGCCAGCGTCCCCCAGCGGGGTAACAACTACGAGCAGTACTTC.

The chain combines TRBV19 with TRBJ1-5; D ambiguous. Trimming pared 4 bases from V and 14 bases from J, leaving 24 bases between. The CDR3 has 15 residues. Per the germline V gene, CDR1 is LNHDA and CDR2 is SQIVND (reference sequence). The CDR3 region is CASSKAFGDLKNEHF. CDR3 sequence (DNA): TGTGCCAGTAGTAAGGCCTTTGGAGACCTCAAAAACGAGCATTTT. Based on the CDR3 plus reference TRBV19 and TRBJ1-5, the full variable domain is DGGITQSPKYLFRKEGQNVTLSCEQNLNHDAMYWYRQDPGQGLRLIYYSQIVNDFQKGDIAEGYSVSREKKESFPLTVTSAQKNPTAFYLCASSKAFGDLKNEHFGDGTRLSIL.

The CDR3 sequence: CASSHITGTSGGTRPHEQYF. CDR3 bases: TGTGCCAGCAGTCATATTACCGGGACTAGCGGGGGGACTAGGCCCCACGAGCAGTACTTC. The V and J genes are TRBV7-2 and TRBJ2-7; 15 bases are shared with TRBD2. The CDR3 sequence is 20 residues long. The ends lost 6 bases at V and 5 bases at J; junction bases unmatched: 20. Germline V gives CDR1 SGHTA, CDR2 FQGNSA. The complete variable domain, with remaining parts taken from reference TRBV7-2 and TRBJ2-7, reads GAGVSQSPSNKVTEKGKDVELRCDPISGHTALYWYRQSLGQGLEFLIYFQGNSAPDKSGLPSDRFSAERTGGSVSTLTIQRTQQEDSAVYLCASSHITGTSGGTRPHEQYFGPGTRLTVT.

The rearrangement joins TRBV7-2 to TRBJ1-1; no reliable D call. The CDR3 is made up of 14 amino acids. CDR1 and CDR2 (germline): SGHTA, FQGNSA. V was cut by 6 bases and J by 2 bases, with 13 bases left in between. CDR3 loop: CASRRGSGNTEAFF. Here the CDR3 DNA reads TGTGCCAGCAGGCGAGGGTCTGGAAACACTGAAGCTTTCTTT.

This clonotype has ten or more counts. V and J are TRBV12-3 or TRBV12-4 and TRBJ2-7; D perhaps matches TRBD2 (6 bases). Trimming stripped 4 bases from V and 3 bases from J, with 10 bases between. The CDR3 runs 13 residues. The CDR3 DNA sequence: TGTGCCAGCAGTTGGGACTCCCTCTACGAGCAGTACTTC. It encodes CASSWDSLYEQYF.

This clonotype was detected many times. The genes are TRBV6-5 and TRBJ1-1; 8 bases fit TRBD1. The CDR3 extends over 15 amino acids. Germline trimming cut 8 bases from V and 3 bases from J; bases unmatched to any gene: 11. From germline, CDR1 is MNHEY and CDR2 SVGAGI. The CDR3 region has the DNA TGTGCCAGCCGAACCAGGGGGCGTCGGGACACTGAAGCTTTCTTT. Protein product: CASRTRGRRDTEAFF.

This clonotype was counted many times. The chain combines TRBV20-1 with TRBJ1-2, with D possibly matching TRBD1 (5 bases). Between the trimmed V and J ends, which lost 2 bases and 9 bases, there was a span of 10 bases. The CDR3 consists of 11 residues. Germline CDR1 DFQATT, CDR2 SNEGSKA (reference sequence). In DNA, the CDR3 is TGCAGTGCTAGACAGGGCCTTCGCTACACCTTC. Its translation: CSARQGLRYTF.

This clonotype has just one count. At one of its ends the junction is not consistent with the germline gene, which may arise from a read error. V is TRBV5-1 and J is TRBJ1-2; the D is unclear. The CDR3 totals 15 residues. Germline lookup yields CDR1 SGHRS and CDR2 YFSETQ. In DNA form, the CDR3 reads TGTGCCAGCAGCCGAACACGAGTGCGAGGCTATGGCTACACCTTC. Translated, it gives CASSRTRVRGYGYTF.

In regard to this clonotype: This likely comes from a read error, as the CDR3 has no conserved phenylalanine or tryptophan at its end. The DNA is omitted, as the CDR3 cannot be located on it reliably, and the CDR3 follows TCRdb's listing. The genes are TRBV2 and TRBJ2-7. Ends included, the CDR3 has 12 residues. The germline CDR1 and CDR2 sequences are SNHLY and FYNNEI. The CDR3 loop is CASSDDSYEAYL.

The chain is built from TRBV19 and TRBJ1-1; D remains unclear. V dropped 4 bases and J dropped 7 bases, with 10 bases sitting between them. The CDR3 consists of 12 residues. The germline gives CDR1 LNHDA, CDR2 SQIVND (reference sequence). The CDR3 DNA follows: TGTGCCAGTAGTACGGGCCACGATGAAGCTTTCTTT. Its translation: CASSTGHDEAFF.

The V gene is TRBV2, the J gene TRBJ2-5; D may be TRBD2 (6 bases). The CDR3 extends over 15 amino acids. V gave up 6 bases and J gave up 9 bases, with 23 bases separating them. Looked up from germline, CDR1 is SNHLY and CDR2 is FYNNEI. CDR3 coding DNA: TGTGCCAGCAGGTCACAACGAGGAGGGCAAGCACCCCAGTACTTC. This sequence encodes CASRSQRGGQAPQYF.

The chain uses TRBV9 and TRBJ2-3; D may be TRBD1 (6 bases). The CDR3 has 15 amino acids. With 7 bases removed from V and 4 bases from J, the gap between germline ends came to 19 bases. CDR1 and CDR2 (germline): SGDLS, YYNGEE. CDR3 protein: CASREGDRVADTQYF. The CDR3 DNA follows: TGTGCCAGCCGAGAGGGGGACCGAGTGGCAGATACGCAGTATTTT.

Turning to this clonotype: Germline and junction disagree at one end, which may indicate a read error. This chain uses TRBV2 with TRBJ2-7; TRBD1 might be the D (5 bases). The CDR3 totals 15 residues. Germline lookup yields CDR1 SNHLY and CDR2 FYNNEI. For the CDR3, the DNA is TGCGCCAGCAGCGAGGTACCGAAGGGGAAGGAGCAGTTGTACTTC. This translates into CASSEVPKGKEQLYF.